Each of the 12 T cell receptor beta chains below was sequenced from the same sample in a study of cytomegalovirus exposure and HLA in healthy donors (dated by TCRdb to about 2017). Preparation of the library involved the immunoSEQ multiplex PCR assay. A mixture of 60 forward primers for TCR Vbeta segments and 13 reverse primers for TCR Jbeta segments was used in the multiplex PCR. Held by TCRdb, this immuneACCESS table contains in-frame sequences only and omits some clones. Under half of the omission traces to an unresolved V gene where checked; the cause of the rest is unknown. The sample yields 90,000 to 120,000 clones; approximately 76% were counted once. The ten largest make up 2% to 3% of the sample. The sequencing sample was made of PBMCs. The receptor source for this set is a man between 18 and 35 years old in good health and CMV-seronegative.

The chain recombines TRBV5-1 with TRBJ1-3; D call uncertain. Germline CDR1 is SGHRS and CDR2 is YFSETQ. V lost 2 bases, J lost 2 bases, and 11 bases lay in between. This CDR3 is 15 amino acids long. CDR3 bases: TGCGCCAGCAGCTTAGTGGGCCAGACTGGAAACACCATATATTTT. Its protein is CASSLVGQTGNTIYF.

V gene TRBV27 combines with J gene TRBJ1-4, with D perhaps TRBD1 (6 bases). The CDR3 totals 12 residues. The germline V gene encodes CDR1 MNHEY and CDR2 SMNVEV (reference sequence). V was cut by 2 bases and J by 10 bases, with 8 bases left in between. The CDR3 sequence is CASSLRGGKLFF. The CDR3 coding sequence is TGTGCCAGCAGTTTACGAGGGGGAAAACTGTTTTTT.

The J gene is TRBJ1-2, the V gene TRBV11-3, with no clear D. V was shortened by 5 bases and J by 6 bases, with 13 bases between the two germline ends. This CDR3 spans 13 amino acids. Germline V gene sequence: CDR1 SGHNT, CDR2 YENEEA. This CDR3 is CASSLAGGNGYTF. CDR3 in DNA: TGTGCCAGCAGCCTGGCCGGAGGGAATGGCTACACCTTC.

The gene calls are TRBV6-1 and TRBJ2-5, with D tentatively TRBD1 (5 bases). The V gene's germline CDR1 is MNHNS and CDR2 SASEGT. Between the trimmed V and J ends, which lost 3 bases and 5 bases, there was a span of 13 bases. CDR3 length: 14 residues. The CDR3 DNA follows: TGTGCCAGCAGTGACGCCTCAGGGTGGGAGACCCAGTACTTC. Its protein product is CASSDASGWETQYF.

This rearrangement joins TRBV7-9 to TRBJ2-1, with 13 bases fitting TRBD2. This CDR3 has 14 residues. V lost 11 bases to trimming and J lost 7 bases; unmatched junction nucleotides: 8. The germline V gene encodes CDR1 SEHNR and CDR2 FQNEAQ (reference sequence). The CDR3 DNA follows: TGTGCCGGATCGACTAGCGGGGGGCTAAATGAGCAGTTCTTC. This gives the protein CAGSTSGGLNEQFF.

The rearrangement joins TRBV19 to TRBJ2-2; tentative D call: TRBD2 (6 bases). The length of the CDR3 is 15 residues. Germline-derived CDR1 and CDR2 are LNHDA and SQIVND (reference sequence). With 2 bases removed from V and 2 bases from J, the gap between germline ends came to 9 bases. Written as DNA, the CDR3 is TGTGCCAGTAGTATAATGACTAGTAACACCGGGGAGCTGTTTTTT. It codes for CASSIMTSNTGELFF.

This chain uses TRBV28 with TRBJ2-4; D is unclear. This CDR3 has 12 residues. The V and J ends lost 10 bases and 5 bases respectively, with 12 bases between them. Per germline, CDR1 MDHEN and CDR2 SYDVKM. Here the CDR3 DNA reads TGTGCCACAGGATTGCGAGAAAACATTCAGTACTTC. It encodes CATGLRENIQYF.

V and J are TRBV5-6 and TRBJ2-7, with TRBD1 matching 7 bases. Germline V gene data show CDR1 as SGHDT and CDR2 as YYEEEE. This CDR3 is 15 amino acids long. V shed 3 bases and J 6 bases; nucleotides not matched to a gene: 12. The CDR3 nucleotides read TGTGCCAGCAGCTCCCCTGGACAGGCGTGGGGCGAGCAGTACTTC. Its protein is CASSSPGQAWGEQYF.

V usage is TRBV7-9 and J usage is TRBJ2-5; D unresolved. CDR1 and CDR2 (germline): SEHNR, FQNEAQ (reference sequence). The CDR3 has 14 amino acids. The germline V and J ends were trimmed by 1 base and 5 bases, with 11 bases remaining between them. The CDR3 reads CASSLDTLRETQYF. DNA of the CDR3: TGTGCCAGCAGCTTAGACACCCTCAGGGAGACCCAGTACTTC.

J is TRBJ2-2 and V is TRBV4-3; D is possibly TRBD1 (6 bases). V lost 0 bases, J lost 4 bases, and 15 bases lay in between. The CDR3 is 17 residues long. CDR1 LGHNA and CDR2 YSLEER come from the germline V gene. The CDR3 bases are TGCGCCAGCAGCCAAGAAGGCCGGACAGAAGGCACCGGGGAGCTGTTTTTT. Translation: CASSQEGRTEGTGELFF.

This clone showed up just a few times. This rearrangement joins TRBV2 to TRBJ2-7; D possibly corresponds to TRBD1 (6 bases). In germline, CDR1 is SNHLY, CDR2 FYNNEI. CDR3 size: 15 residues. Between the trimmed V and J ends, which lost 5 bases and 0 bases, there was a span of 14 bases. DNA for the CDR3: TGTGCCAGCAGTCGACAGGCCGTTAGCTCCTACGAGCAGTACTTC. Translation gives CASSRQAVSSYEQYF.

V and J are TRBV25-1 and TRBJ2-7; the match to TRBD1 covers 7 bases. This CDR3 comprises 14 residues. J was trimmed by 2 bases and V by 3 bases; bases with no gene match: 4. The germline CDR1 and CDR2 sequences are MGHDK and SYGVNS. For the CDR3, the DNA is TGTGCCAGCAGTGATCCAGGGGGTACCTACGAGCAGTACTTC. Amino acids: CASSDPGGTYEQYF.